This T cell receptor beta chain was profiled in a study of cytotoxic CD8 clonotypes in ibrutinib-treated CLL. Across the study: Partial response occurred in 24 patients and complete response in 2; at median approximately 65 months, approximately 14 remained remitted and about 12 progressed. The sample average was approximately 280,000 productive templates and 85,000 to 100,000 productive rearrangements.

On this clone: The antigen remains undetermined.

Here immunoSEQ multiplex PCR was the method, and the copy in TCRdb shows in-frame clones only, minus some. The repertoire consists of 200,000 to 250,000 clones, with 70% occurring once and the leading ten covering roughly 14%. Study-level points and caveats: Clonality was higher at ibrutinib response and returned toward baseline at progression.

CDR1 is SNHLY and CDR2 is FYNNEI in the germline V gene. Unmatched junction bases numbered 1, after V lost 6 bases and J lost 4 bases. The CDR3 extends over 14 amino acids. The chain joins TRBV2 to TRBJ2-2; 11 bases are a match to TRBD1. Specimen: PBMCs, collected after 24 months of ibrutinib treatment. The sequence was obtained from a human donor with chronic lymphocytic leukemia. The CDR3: CASRDRGRTGELFF. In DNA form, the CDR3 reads TGTGCCAGCAGGGACAGGGGGCGCACCGGGGAGCTGTTTTTT.